This TCR beta chain was retrieved from a study of Graves' ophthalmopathy and Graves' hyperthyroidism. Overall study context: Being free of ophthalmopathy for 18 months of follow-up defined stable hyperthyroidism. Broader study findings: The majority of expanded thyroid clonotypes above 0.001 frequency also occurred in blood.

Using RNA transcripts, the TCR beta CDR3 regions were amplified. An initial RT-PCR round employing HTBI primers preceded a second-round multiplex PCR. One entry per CDR3 protein results from TCRdb running MiXCR on the multiplex PCR reads. The sample shows over a million distinct CDR3 sequences, about 35% of them seen only once. Orbital computed tomography, together with clinical symptoms, serum thyroxine, TRAb and thyroid ultrasound, was used for diagnosis. Germline values: CDR1 ENHRY, CDR2 SYGVKD. V dropped 5 bases and J dropped 1 base, with 20 bases sitting between them. This CDR3 is 17 amino acids long. This clonotype has at least ten counts. Its target is not known.

This sequence originates from an adult man with Graves' hyperthyroidism. The sample comprised peripheral blood or thyroid tissue (not recorded which). This chain uses TRBV10-3 with TRBJ2-5, with D perhaps TRBD2 (5 bases). CDR3 DNA sequence: TGTGCCATCAGTAGCAATGGTCGGGGAGACCTCCAAGAGACCCAGTACTTC. Amino acids: CAISSNGRGDLQETQYF.